The 10 T cell receptor beta chains below all came from one sample that was sequenced in a study of T cell responses to AZD1222 COVID-19 vaccine. Here immunoSEQ multiplex PCR was the method, and the copy in TCRdb shows in-frame clones only, minus some. The sample lists 130,000 to 150,000 clones, 92% occurring once. The specimen was peripheral blood, collected on day 0 of AZD1222 vaccination. Source of these receptors: an adult in good health.

This chain connects TRBV5-1 to TRBJ1-3; D uncertain. CDR1 is SGHRS, CDR2 YFSETQ, per germline. This CDR3 is built from 16 residues. V was clipped by 1 base and J by 0 bases, with 11 bases between them. CDR3 sequence: CASSLSGFSSGNTIYF. CDR3 DNA sequence: TGCGCCAGCAGCTTGTCCGGGTTCTCCTCTGGAAACACCATATATTTT.

The CDR3 nucleotides read TGCGCCAGCAGCTTGGAAAAGTATAATTCACCCCTCCACTTT. Protein product: CASSLEKYNSPLHF. The chain has TRBV5-1 and TRBJ1-6, with D uncertain. Germline V gene sequence: CDR1 SGHRS, CDR2 YFSETQ. V was trimmed by 0 bases and J by 4 bases, leaving 5 bases between them. The CDR3 is 14 residues long.

The chain combines TRBV5-1 with TRBJ2-5, with 12 bases fitting TRBD2. V was clipped by 3 bases and J by 2 bases; unmatched bases: 5. Germline V gene data show CDR1 as SGHRS and CDR2 as YFSETQ. CDR3 length: 16 amino acids. The CDR3, as DNA: TGCGCCAGCAGCTCCCGGACTAGCGGGGCACAAGAGACCCAGTACTTC. Protein product: CASSSRTSGAQETQYF.

The CDR3 spells CASGLRQGVEAFF. In DNA form, the CDR3 reads TGTGCTAGTGGTTTGCGACAGGGGGTTGAAGCTTTCTTT. This chain connects TRBV12-5 to TRBJ1-1; 9 bases line up with TRBD1. Germline CDR1 reads LGHNT; CDR2 reads FRNRAP. The CDR3 is 13 amino acids. V trimming: 2 bases; J trimming: 7 bases; junction bases outside the gene matches: 2.

The rearrangement joins TRBV11-2 to TRBJ1-5; 8 positions agree with TRBD1. The CDR3 is 14 amino acids. V lost 5 bases and J lost 6; bases outside the gene matches: 6. Germline assignment: CDR1 SGHAT and CDR2 FQNNGV. CDR3 nucleotide sequence: TGTGCCAGCAGCATGACAGGGGTGGGTCAGCCCCAGCATTTT. It translates to CASSMTGVGQPQHF.

This clone was recorded only once. The chain is built from TRBV28 and TRBJ1-2, with D perhaps TRBD1 (6 bases). V was pared by 6 bases and J by 0 bases, with 17 bases between. The germline V gene encodes CDR1 MDHEN and CDR2 SYDVKM. The CDR3 spans 16 residues. The CDR3 region has the DNA TGTGCCAGCAGCCGAAGGGGGGCCCTAGCTAACTATGGCTACACCTTC. Amino acid sequence: CASSRRGALANYGYTF.

The V and J genes are TRBV9 and TRBJ1-3; possibly TRBD1 for D (5 bases). The CDR3 runs 16 residues. V lost 4 bases, J lost 0 bases, and 14 bases lay in between. Per the germline V gene, CDR1 is SGDLS and CDR2 is YYNGEE. The CDR3 DNA sequence: TGTGCCAGCAGCCCCCCTTACGGGACCTCTGGAAACACCATATATTTT. Translation gives CASSPPYGTSGNTIYF.

The chain is built from TRBV3-1 (or the pseudogene TRBV3-2) and TRBJ2-5, with D possibly being TRBD2 (5 bases). The CDR3 runs 14 residues. Per the germline V gene, CDR1 is LGHDT and CDR2 is YNNKEL (reference sequence). V was pared by 4 bases and J by 5 bases, with 14 bases between. CDR3 amino acids: CASSPSTRRETQYF. For the CDR3, the DNA is TGTGCCAGCAGCCCCTCCACTAGGAGGGAGACCCAGTACTTC.

This chain links TRBV10-3 with TRBJ1-2; D remains ambiguous. Germline CDR1 and CDR2: ENHRY and SYGVKD. CDR3 size: 12 residues. The ends were cut back, 2 bases at V and 8 bases at J, with 9 bases in the middle. CDR3 in amino acids: CAISEAGDGYTF. For the CDR3, the DNA is TGTGCCATCAGTGAGGCCGGAGACGGCTACACCTTC.

This chain joins TRBV6-1 and TRBJ1-6; no definite D call. CDR3 length equals 12 residues. V lost 3 bases to trimming and J lost 6 bases, with 3 bases between them. The germline CDR1 and CDR2 sequences are MNHNS and SASEGT. The CDR3 sequence: CASSDGNSPLHF. Written as DNA, the CDR3 is TGTGCCAGCAGTGACGGTAATTCACCCCTCCACTTT.